The present T cell receptor beta chain was sequenced within a study of OX40 agonist ivuxolimab in advanced cancers. Only in-frame clones appear in the TCRdb table, and some are missing; sequencing was by immunoSEQ multiplex PCR. This table holds just under 65,000 clones, roughly 89% found once. This clone was detected only once. The CDR3 covers 14 residues. With V trimmed by 4 bases and J by 5 bases, 6 bases remained unmatched. Germline V CDR1 and CDR2: SGDLS, YYNGEE. The source is an adult with an advanced solid tumor such as melanoma, head and neck, liver or kidney cancer. Sample: CD4+ or CD8+ T cells sorted from blood, taken in a trial of the OX40 agonist ivuxolimab. The V and J genes are TRBV9 and TRBJ2-1; 7 positions match TRBD1. CDR3 DNA sequence: TGTGCCAGCAGCCCGGGGACAGCTAACAATGAGCAGTTCTTC. It encodes CASSPGTANNEQFF.